The rows below give T cell receptor beta chains drawn from one sample of a study of beta chain features in type 1 diabetes. TCRdb keeps only in-frame clones here, not all; method: immunoSEQ multiplex PCR. The profile shows approximately 250,000 clones, 13% to 15% of them singletons. The sequenced sample was naive CD4+ T cells from blood. These receptors originate from a woman between 40 and 50 years old in good health. Both conserved end residues are part of each CDR3. The D gene is left open where the match is weak. Not every row has a clone size; where given, it reads once, few, many or a size class.

TGTGCCAGCAGCTTAGCGGGCGATCAGCCCCAGCATTTT	CASSLAGDQPQHF	-	few	TRBJ1-5	TRBV7-2	13
TGTGCCAGCAGCCACGAACTTGACACCTATAGCAATCAGCCCCAGCATTTT	CASSHELDTYSNQPQHF	-	-	TRBJ1-5	TRBV14	17
TGTGCCAGTAGTATACGAAGGAGCTCTGGAAACACCATATATTTT	CASSIRRSSGNTIYF	-	-	TRBJ1-3	TRBV19	15
TGTGCCAGCAGCTTACTTTCGGGGGTCTACAATGAGCAGTTCTTC	CASSLLSGVYNEQFF	-	few	TRBJ2-1	TRBV7-9	15
TGTGCCAGCAATGATAGACGACTAAACACTGAAGCTTTCTTT	CASNDRRLNTEAFF	-	-	TRBJ1-1	TRBV6-5	14
TGTGCCAGCTCACCCTCATTAGCGGGGGCCTACGAGCAGTACTTC	CASSPSLAGAYEQYF	TRBD2	few	TRBJ2-7	TRBV18	15
TGTGCCAGCAGCTTAGCGAAACTACTAGGGTTTCTAGCCCATGAGCAGTTCTTC	CASSLAKLLGFLAHEQFF	-	few	TRBJ2-1	TRBV7-2	18
TGTGCCAGCAGTTACAGCGGGGATCGCTCTGGAAACACCATATATTTT	CASSYSGDRSGNTIYF	-	few	TRBJ1-3	TRBV6-5	16
TGTGCCAGTAGTATGCAACAGGGGGAGGTTTCTCCCCTCCACTTT	CASSMQQGEVSPLHF	TRBD1	-	TRBJ1-6	TRBV19	15
TGTGCCAGCAGTGCCGGACAGGGGTTCTATGGCTACACCTTC	CASSAGQGFYGYTF	TRBD1	few	TRBJ1-2	TRBV6-1	14
TGCGCCAGCGGGACAGCTGCTTCCAATGAAAAACTGTTTTTT	CASGTAASNEKLFF	TRBD1	few	TRBJ1-4	TRBV5-1	14
TGCGCCAGCAACATCCAGACAGGAGTGACAGATACGCAGTATTTT	CASNIQTGVTDTQYF	-	few	TRBJ2-3	TRBV5-1	15
TGTGCCATCAGTAATAGCGGGGGCGGTTCCTACAATGAGCAGTTCTTC	CAISNSGGGSYNEQFF	TRBD2	few	TRBJ2-1	TRBV10-3	16
TGCGCCAGCAGAACCGGGACAGGGGGGGACTATGGCTACACCTTC	CASRTGTGGDYGYTF	TRBD1	-	TRBJ1-2	TRBV10-2	15